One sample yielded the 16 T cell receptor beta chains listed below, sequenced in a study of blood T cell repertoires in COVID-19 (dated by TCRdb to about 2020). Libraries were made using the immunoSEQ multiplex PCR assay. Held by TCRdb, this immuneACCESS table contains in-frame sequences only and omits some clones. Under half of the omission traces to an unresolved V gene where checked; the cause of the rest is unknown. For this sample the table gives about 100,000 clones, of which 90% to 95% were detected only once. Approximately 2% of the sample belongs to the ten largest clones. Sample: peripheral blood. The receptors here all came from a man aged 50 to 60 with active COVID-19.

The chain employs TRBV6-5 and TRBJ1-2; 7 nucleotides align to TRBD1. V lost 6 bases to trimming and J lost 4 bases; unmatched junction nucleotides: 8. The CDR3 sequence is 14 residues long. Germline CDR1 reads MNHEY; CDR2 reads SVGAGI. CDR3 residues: CASRRTGTVYGYTF. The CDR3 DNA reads TGTGCCAGCAGACGTACGGGGACAGTCTATGGCTACACCTTC.

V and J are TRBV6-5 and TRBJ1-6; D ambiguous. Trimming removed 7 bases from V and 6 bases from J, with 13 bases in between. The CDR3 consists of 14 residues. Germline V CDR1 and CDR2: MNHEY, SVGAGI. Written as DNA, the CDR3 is TGTGCCAGCACTTCGAGTCGGGGTAATTCACCCCTCCACTTT. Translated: CASTSSRGNSPLHF.

The CDR3 reads CASSVEQLTERYNEQFF. CDR3 coding DNA: TGTGCCAGCAGCGTAGAACAGCTGACAGAAAGGTACAATGAGCAGTTCTTC. The J gene is TRBJ2-1, the V gene TRBV9, with a possible D match to TRBD1 (5 bases). The CDR3 spans 17 residues. V lost 0 bases and J lost 4, with 17 bases in between. CDR1 is SGDLS and CDR2 is YYNGEE in the germline V gene.

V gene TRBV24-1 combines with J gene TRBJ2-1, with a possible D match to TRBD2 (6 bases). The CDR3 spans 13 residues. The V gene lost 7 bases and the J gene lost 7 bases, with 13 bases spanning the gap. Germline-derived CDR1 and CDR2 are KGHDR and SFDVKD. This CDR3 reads CATSGLPWNEQFF. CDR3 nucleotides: TGTGCCACCAGCGGACTACCCTGGAATGAGCAGTTCTTC.

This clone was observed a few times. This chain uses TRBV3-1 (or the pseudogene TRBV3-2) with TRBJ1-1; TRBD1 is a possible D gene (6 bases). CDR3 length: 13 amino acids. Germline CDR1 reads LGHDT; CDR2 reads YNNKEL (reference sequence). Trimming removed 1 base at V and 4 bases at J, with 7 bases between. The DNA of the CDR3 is TGTGCCAGCAGCCAAGTAGGGGGCACTGAAGCTTTCTTT. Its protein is CASSQVGGTEAFF.

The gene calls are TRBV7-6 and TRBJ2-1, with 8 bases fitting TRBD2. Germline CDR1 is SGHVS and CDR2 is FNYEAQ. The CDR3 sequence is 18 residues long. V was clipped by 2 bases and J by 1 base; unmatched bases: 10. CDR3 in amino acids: CASSLRTTGGASYNEQFF. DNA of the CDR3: TGTGCCAGCAGCTTAAGGACAACGGGGGGGGCGTCCTACAATGAGCAGTTCTTC.

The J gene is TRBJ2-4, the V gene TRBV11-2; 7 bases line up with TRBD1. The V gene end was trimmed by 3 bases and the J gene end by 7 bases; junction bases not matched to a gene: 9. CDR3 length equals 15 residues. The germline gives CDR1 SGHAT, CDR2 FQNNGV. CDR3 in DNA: TGTGCCAGCAGCTTCGTTTCAGGCAGGGGGAACATTCAGTACTTC. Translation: CASSFVSGRGNIQYF. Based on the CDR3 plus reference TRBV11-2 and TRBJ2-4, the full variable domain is EAGVAQSPRYKIIEKRQSVAFWCNPISGHATLYWYQQILGQGPKLLIQFQNNGVVDDSQLPKDRFSAERLKGVDSTLKIQPAKLEDSAVYLCASSFVSGRGNIQYFGAGTRLSVL.

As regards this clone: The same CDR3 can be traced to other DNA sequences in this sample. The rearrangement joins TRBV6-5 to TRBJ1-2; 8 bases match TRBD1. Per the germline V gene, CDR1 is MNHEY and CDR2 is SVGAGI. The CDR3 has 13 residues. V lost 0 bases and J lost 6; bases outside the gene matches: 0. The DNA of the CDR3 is TGTGCCAGCAGTTACTCGACAGGGGATGGCTACACCTTC. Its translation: CASSYSTGDGYTF.

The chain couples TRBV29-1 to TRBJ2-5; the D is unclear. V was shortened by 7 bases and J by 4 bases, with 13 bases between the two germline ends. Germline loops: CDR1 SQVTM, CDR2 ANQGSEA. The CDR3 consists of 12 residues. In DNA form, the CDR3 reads TGCAGCGGGGCACAAAGGATAGAGACCCAGTACTTC. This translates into CSGAQRIETQYF.

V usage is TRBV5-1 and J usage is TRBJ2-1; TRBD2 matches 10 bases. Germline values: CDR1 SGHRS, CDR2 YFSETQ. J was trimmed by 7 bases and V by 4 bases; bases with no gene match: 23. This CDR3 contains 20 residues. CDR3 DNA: TGCGCCAGCAGCCCCCTGGGGCAGGGGACGGCTAGCGGGAGTGGGAATGAGCAGTTCTTC. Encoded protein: CASSPLGQGTASGSGNEQFF.

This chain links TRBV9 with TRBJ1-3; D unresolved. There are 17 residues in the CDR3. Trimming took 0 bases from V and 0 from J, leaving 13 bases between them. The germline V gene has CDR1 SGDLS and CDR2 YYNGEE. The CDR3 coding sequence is TGTGCCAGCAGCGTAGGGGCAGGCACAATCTCTGGAAACACCATATATTTT. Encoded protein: CASSVGAGTISGNTIYF.

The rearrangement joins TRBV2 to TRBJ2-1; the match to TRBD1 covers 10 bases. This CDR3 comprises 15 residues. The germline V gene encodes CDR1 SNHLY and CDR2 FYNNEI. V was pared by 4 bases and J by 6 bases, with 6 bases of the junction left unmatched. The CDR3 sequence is CASSGGTGAFNEQFF. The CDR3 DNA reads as TGTGCCAGCAGTGGGGGGACAGGGGCCTTCAATGAGCAGTTCTTC.

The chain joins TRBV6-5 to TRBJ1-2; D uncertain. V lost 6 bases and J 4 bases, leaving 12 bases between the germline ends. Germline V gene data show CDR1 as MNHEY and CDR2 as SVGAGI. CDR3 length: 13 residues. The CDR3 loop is CASSSTPTYGYTF. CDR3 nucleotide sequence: TGTGCCAGCAGCTCGACACCAACCTATGGCTACACCTTC.

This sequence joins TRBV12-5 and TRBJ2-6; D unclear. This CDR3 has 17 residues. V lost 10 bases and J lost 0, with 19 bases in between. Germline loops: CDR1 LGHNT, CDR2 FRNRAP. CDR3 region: CAKVSKGGPSGANVLTF. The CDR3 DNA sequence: TGTGCTAAGGTTAGTAAAGGTGGGCCCTCTGGGGCCAACGTCCTGACTTTC.

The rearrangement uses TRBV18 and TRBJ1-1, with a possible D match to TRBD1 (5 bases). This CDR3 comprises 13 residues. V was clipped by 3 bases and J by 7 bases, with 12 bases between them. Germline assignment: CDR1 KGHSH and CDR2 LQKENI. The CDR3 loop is CASSPSDTREAFF. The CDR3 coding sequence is TGTGCCAGCTCACCCTCGGACACCCGTGAAGCTTTCTTT.

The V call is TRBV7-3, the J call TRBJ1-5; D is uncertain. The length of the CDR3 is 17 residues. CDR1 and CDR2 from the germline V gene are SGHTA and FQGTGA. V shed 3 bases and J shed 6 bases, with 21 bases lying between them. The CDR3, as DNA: TGTGCCAGCAGCTTCTATGACCCCAACGTGACGGGTCAGCCCCAGCATTTT. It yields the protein CASSFYDPNVTGQPQHF.